The 31 T cell receptor beta chains below were found in one sample sequenced in a study of metastatic and nonmetastatic thyroid tumors (dated by TCRdb to 2019 to 2021). The library came from PCR. TCRdb records Illumina HiSeq 4000 as the sequencer. TCRdb reanalyzed the raw reads on its own, using fastp at Q25 for trimming and MiXCR for clone calling, and kept in-frame beta chains. The sample table holds roughly 12,000 clones, of which about 32% were seen once. The top ten hold about an eighth of the sample. No treatment had been received by any patient before thyroid surgery. Sequencing was carried out using tumor tissue. The receptors shown here come from a female donor with papillary thyroid cancer or a benign thyroid nodule (not recorded which). Some clones in this sample may be carry-over from other donors' samples.

Details on this clone: A much larger clone sits a single nucleotide away, making a read error possible. The CDR3 sequence is CAGGRTVGAQEQYF. CDR3 DNA: TGTGCCGGAGGGAGAACCGTGGGGGCTCAAGAGCAGTACTTC. V usage is TRBV6-1 and J usage is TRBJ2-7; D tentatively fits TRBD1 or TRBD2 (6 bases each). CDR3 length equals 14 residues. Germline values: CDR1 MNHNS, CDR2 SASEGT. V was pared by 11 bases and J by 7 bases, with 24 bases between.

This clone is termed large. The J gene is TRBJ2-7, the V gene TRBV6-1; 9 bases are a match to TRBD1. The J segment lost 10 bases and the V segment lost 5 bases, leaving 6 bases of the junction unmatched. Germline V gives CDR1 MNHNS, CDR2 SASEGT. CDR3 length: 12 residues. The CDR3 coding sequence is TGTGCCAGCAGTCCAGGACAGGGGAGACAGTACTTC. It translates to CASSPGQGRQYF.

The rearrangement joins TRBV4-1 to TRBJ2-4; 15 bases fit TRBD2. This CDR3 has 14 amino acids. Germline-derived CDR1 and CDR2 are MGHRA and YSYEKL. The trim removed 4 bases at V and 10 bases at J, leaving 2 bases unmatched. The DNA for the CDR3 is TGCGCCAGCAGCCGCGGACTAGCGGGAGGGATTCAGTACTTC. It specifies CASSRGLAGGIQYF.

The rearrangement uses TRBV7-7 and TRBJ1-2; tentatively, D is TRBD1 (5 bases). V lost 2 bases and J 10 bases, leaving 14 bases between the germline ends. The CDR3 extends over 13 amino acids. Germline CDR1 SSHAT, CDR2 FNYEAQ (reference sequence). CDR3 coding DNA: TGTGCCAGCAGCTTAAGGGCAGGGAATTTCTACACCTTC. Translating it yields CASSLRAGNFYTF.

Sample share makes this clone medium-sized (0.01 to 0.1%). This chain links TRBV28 with TRBJ1-2; D unclear. CDR1 MDHEN and CDR2 SYDVKM come from the germline V gene. V was trimmed by 6 bases and J by 8 bases, leaving 19 bases between them. CDR3 length equals 14 residues. The CDR3 protein is CASRRRHITMGYTF. CDR3 nucleotide sequence: TGTGCCAGCAGGCGCCGACACATAACTATGGGCTACACCTTC.

This clone ranks as medium-sized. V gene TRBV4-1 combines with J gene TRBJ1-5; D is unresolved. The V end was cut by 0 bases, the J end by 7 bases, with 13 bases between. Germline CDR1 and CDR2: MGHRA and YSYEKL. The CDR3 loop spans 15 amino acids. The CDR3: CASSQDRAVGQPQHF. The CDR3 coding sequence is TGCGCCAGCAGCCAAGATAGGGCAGTCGGACAGCCCCAGCATTTT.

The CDR3 sequence is CSASGGLTDTQYF. Written as DNA, the CDR3 is TGCAGTGCTAGCGGGGGACTCACAGATACGCAGTATTTT. The V call is TRBV20-1, the J call TRBJ2-3; TRBD2 is a possible D gene (6 bases). Germline loops: CDR1 DFQATT, CDR2 SNEGSKA (reference sequence). Trimming took off 3 bases at V and 2 bases at J, with 9 bases between the two ends. The CDR3 covers 13 residues.

This clone turned up a few times. This sequence joins TRBV10-1 and TRBJ2-7; D uncertain. Between the trimmed V and J ends, which lost 4 bases and 0 bases, there was a span of 7 bases. Germline CDR1 and CDR2: WNHNN and SYGVQD (reference sequence). CDR3 length: 13 residues. CDR3 in DNA: TGCGCCAGCAGTGGTCCTAGCTCCTACGAGCAGTACTTC. It yields the protein CASSGPSSYEQYF.

This clone was counted ten times or more. The rearrangement uses TRBV3-1 and TRBJ2-5; 9 bases line up with TRBD2. In germline, CDR1 is LGHDT, CDR2 YNNKEL (reference sequence). V was pared by 4 bases and J by 6 bases, with 3 bases of the junction left unmatched. This CDR3 region has 13 residues. CDR3 nucleotide sequence: TGTGCCAGCAGCCCAGGACTAGCGAAGACCCAGTACTTC. This encodes CASSPGLAKTQYF.

This clone was recorded a few times. One end of the junction is discordant with germline, which a read error may explain. The V call is TRBV12-3 or TRBV12-4, the J call TRBJ2-2, with a possible D match to TRBD2 (5 bases). CDR3 size: 13 residues. CDR3 DNA sequence: TGTGCCAGCAGGGGGAGTCGGACCGTGGAGCTGTTTTTT. Its protein product is CASRGSRTVELFF.

By frequency in the sample, this clone is medium-sized (0.01 to 0.1%). V usage is TRBV6-1 and J usage is TRBJ2-5; possible D gene TRBD2, 6 bases. This CDR3 has 13 residues. V lost 0 bases and J 4 bases, leaving 6 bases between the germline ends. CDR1 and CDR2 from the germline V gene are MNHNS and SASEGT. Here the CDR3 DNA reads TGTGCCAGCAGTGAAGCGGGACTAGAGACCCAGTACTTC. Protein: CASSEAGLETQYF.

This clone was seen many times. The chain couples TRBV19 to TRBJ1-2; D not resolved. Germline loops: CDR1 LNHDA, CDR2 SQIVND (reference sequence). The CDR3 spans 14 residues. Trimming left V 4 bases short and J 4 bases short, with 13 bases between. The DNA of the CDR3 is TGTGCCAGTAGTACCCCCCAACGGACCTATGGCTACACCTTC. It specifies CASSTPQRTYGYTF.

Relative to its sample, this clone is medium-sized. V and J are TRBV11-3 and TRBJ2-5; TRBD1 might be the D (7 bases). V was clipped by 1 base and J by 1 base, with 13 bases between them. CDR3 length: 16 residues. Germline V gene lookup returns CDR1 SGHNT and CDR2 YENEEA. CDR3 sequence: CASSLGGQGGQETQYF. The CDR3, as DNA: TGTGCCAGCAGCTTAGGAGGGCAGGGGGGCCAAGAGACCCAGTACTTC.

By frequency in the sample, this clone is medium-sized (0.01 to 0.1%). This sequence joins TRBV6-5 and TRBJ1-1; the match to TRBD1 covers 7 bases. CDR3 length: 12 amino acids. CDR1 is MNHEY, CDR2 SVGAGI, per germline. J gave up 8 bases and V 3 bases, and 3 bases lay outside the gene matches. The CDR3 DNA follows: TGTGCCAGCAGTTATCGACAGGGAGAAGCTTTCTTT. This codes for CASSYRQGEAFF.

This rearrangement joins TRBV2 to TRBJ2-1, with 10 bases lining up with TRBD1. Germline V gene data show CDR1 as SNHLY and CDR2 as FYNNEI. This CDR3 is built from 14 residues. J lost 8 bases, V lost 6 bases, and 7 bases had no gene match. As DNA, the CDR3 is TGTGCCAGCAGGGATGGACAGGGGGTGGATGAGCAGTTCTTC. The encoded protein is CASRDGQGVDEQFF.

This chain joins TRBV2 and TRBJ1-2, with a possible D match to TRBD1 (6 bases). Trimming took 7 bases from V and 4 from J, leaving 13 bases between them. Per germline, CDR1 SNHLY and CDR2 FYNNEI. This CDR3 region has 13 residues. The CDR3 reads CASTSQGVYGYTF. As DNA, the CDR3 is TGTGCCAGCACTTCACAGGGCGTCTATGGCTACACCTTC.

Remarks on this clone: This may stem from a read error, because a much larger clone lies one nucleotide away. The sample has other DNA sequences that encode this CDR3 too. The chain employs TRBV5-6 and TRBJ2-3; D may be TRBD2 (5 bases). V was shortened by 4 bases and J by 5 bases, with 20 bases between the two germline ends. Germline V gives CDR1 SGHDT, CDR2 YYEEEE. There are 16 residues in the CDR3. CDR3 nucleotides: TGTGCCAGCAGCGGAGAGAGGGTCCGCACCCGAGATACGCAGTATTTT. Protein: CASSGERVRTRDTQYF. Full variable domain (remainder filled in from reference TRBV5-6 and TRBJ2-3): DAGVTQSPTHLIKTRGQQVTLRCSPKSGHDTVSWYQQALGQGPQFIFQYYEEEERQRGNFPDRFSGHQFPNYSSELNVNALLLGDSALYLCASSGERVRTRDTQYFGPGTRLTVL.

In its sample, this clone was seen a few times. The chain uses TRBV6-5 and TRBJ2-7; no definite D call. V was shortened by 0 bases and J by 0 bases, with 12 bases between the two germline ends. Germline-derived CDR1 and CDR2 are MNHEY and SVGAGI. CDR3 size: 16 residues. In nucleotides, the CDR3 is TGTGCCAGCAGTTACTCCGTCCGCGCCCCCTCCTACGAGCAGTACTTC. Translating it yields CASSYSVRAPSYEQYF.

This clone is categorized as medium-sized. The chain carries TRBV4-2 and TRBJ2-1, with no clear D. Trimming removed 0 bases at V and 9 bases at J, with 12 bases between. The CDR3 spans 14 residues. The germline V gene has CDR1 LGHNA and CDR2 YNFKEQ. The CDR3 sequence is CASSQERLVGEQFF. DNA of the CDR3: TGTGCCAGCAGCCAAGAACGACTGGTGGGTGAGCAGTTCTTC.

This clone is categorized as medium-sized. The chain is built from TRBV12-3 or TRBV12-4 and TRBJ2-3; TRBD2 aligns across 10 bases. The CDR3 loop spans 15 amino acids. V dropped 5 bases and J dropped 4; count of bases not matched to a gene: 6. CDR3 nucleotides: TGTGCCAGCAGTCCTAGCGGGAGTAGGGCAGATACGCAGTATTTT. Amino acid sequence: CASSPSGSRADTQYF.

The chain employs TRBV9 and TRBJ1-5; no clear D. Germline V gene lookup returns CDR1 SGDLS and CDR2 YYNGEE. This CDR3 contains 14 residues. V lost 4 bases and J 4 bases, leaving 12 bases between the germline ends. The CDR3 bases are TGTGCCAGCAGCACTCAAGACTCAAATCAGCCCCAGCATTTT. Translating it yields CASSTQDSNQPQHF.

V is TRBV7-6 and J is TRBJ1-1, with TRBD1 identical over 7 bases. In germline, CDR1 is SGHVS, CDR2 FNYEAQ. CDR3 length: 17 amino acids. The trim removed 5 bases at V and 0 bases at J, leaving 12 bases unmatched. Written as DNA, the CDR3 is TGTGCCAGCAGCCTGATACAGGGGCCCCTTATGAACACTGAAGCTTTCTTT. Amino acids: CASSLIQGPLMNTEAFF.

The rearrangement uses TRBV20-1 and TRBJ2-7; tentatively, D is TRBD2 (6 bases). This CDR3 is 14 amino acids long. Germline loops: CDR1 DFQATT, CDR2 SNEGSKA (reference sequence). The germline V and J ends were trimmed by 5 bases and 5 bases, with 19 bases remaining between them. CDR3 nucleotides: TGCAGTGCTCCCCCTACTAGCCTTCATAACGAGCAGTACTTC. It specifies CSAPPTSLHNEQYF.

This clone showed up just a few times. The chain combines TRBV19 with TRBJ2-1, with 7 nucleotides matching TRBD1. Germline V gene sequence: CDR1 LNHDA, CDR2 SQIVND (reference sequence). The CDR3 has 13 residues. The CDR3 sequence is CAQGTARYNEQFF. For the CDR3, the DNA is TGTGCACAGGGGACCGCCAGGTACAATGAGCAGTTCTTC.

This clone rates as medium-sized. J is TRBJ2-5 and V is TRBV10-1, with a tentative D call TRBD1 (6 bases). V was pared by 6 bases and J by 3 bases, with 11 bases between. Germline CDR1 WNHNN, CDR2 SYGVQD (reference sequence). The CDR3 length is 13 residues. The CDR3 is CASRDSDKETQYF. In DNA form, the CDR3 reads TGCGCCAGCAGGGACAGCGACAAAGAGACCCAGTACTTC.

By frequency in the sample, this clone is medium-sized. Different DNA sequences within this sample yield the same CDR3. The chain couples TRBV7-2 to TRBJ2-1, with 9 bases aligning to TRBD2. Trimming removed 6 bases from V and 8 bases from J; junction bases left unmatched: 8. CDR3 length: 14 residues. From germline, CDR1 is SGHTA and CDR2 FQGNSA. The chain's CDR3 is CASSVSGGRDEQFF. The CDR3 DNA reads as TGTGCCAGCAGTGTAAGCGGGGGGCGGGATGAGCAGTTCTTC.

This clone is medium-sized (0.01 to 0.1%) within its sample. The chain uses TRBV19 and TRBJ1-5; 7 nucleotides line up with TRBD1. CDR1 and CDR2 from the germline V gene are LNHDA and SQIVND (reference sequence). The length of the CDR3 is 14 residues. J lost 4 bases, V lost 10 bases, and 10 bases had no gene match. Written as DNA, the CDR3 is TGTGCCACCAACCGACAGGGCGGGAATCAGCCCCAGCATTTT. Translated, it gives CATNRQGGNQPQHF. Using reference TRBV19 and TRBJ1-5 for the parts outside the CDR3, the full variable domain is DGGITQSPKYLFRKEGQNVTLSCEQNLNHDAMYWYRQDPGQGLRLIYYSQIVNDFQKGDIAEGYSVSREKKESFPLTVTSAQKNPTAFYLCATNRQGGNQPQHFGDGTRLSIL.

There are a few counts of this clone. The rearrangement links TRBV12-3 or TRBV12-4 to TRBJ2-7, with 13 bases matching TRBD2. After removal of 4 bases from V and 6 bases from J, the junction contained 3 bases not matched to a gene. This CDR3 region has 14 residues. The CDR3 region has the DNA TGTGCCAGCAGTTCGACTAGCGGGAGGCTCGAGCAGTACTTC. Translating gives CASSSTSGRLEQYF.

The V and J genes are TRBV28 and TRBJ1-6; D is uncertain. Germline CDR1 MDHEN, CDR2 SYDVKM. Trimming stripped 6 bases from V and 8 bases from J, with 8 bases between. This CDR3 is built from 12 residues. CDR3 sequence (DNA): TGTGCCAGCAGGGCTCAGGATTCACCCCTCCACTTT. Translating it yields CASRAQDSPLHF.

A word on this clone: One junction end does not reproduce the germline sequence, and a read error may be involved. The V gene is TRBV20-1, the J gene TRBJ2-7; D is unclear. CDR3 length equals 16 residues. The V gene's germline CDR1 is DFQATT and CDR2 SNEGSKA (reference sequence). CDR3 nucleotide sequence: TGCAGTGCTAGACCCTTGGATTCTCTTTTGATCTACAAGCAGTACTTC. Its protein is CSARPLDSLLIYKQYF.

By share, this clone ranks as medium-sized. The chain couples TRBV12-3 or TRBV12-4 to TRBJ1-1, with D tentatively TRBD1 (6 bases). V lost 2 bases and J 3 bases, leaving 10 bases between the germline ends. The CDR3 contains 14 residues. The CDR3 nucleotides are TGTGCCAGCAGTTTACGGGGGGCGGACACTGAAGCTTTCTTT. Protein sequence: CASSLRGADTEAFF.